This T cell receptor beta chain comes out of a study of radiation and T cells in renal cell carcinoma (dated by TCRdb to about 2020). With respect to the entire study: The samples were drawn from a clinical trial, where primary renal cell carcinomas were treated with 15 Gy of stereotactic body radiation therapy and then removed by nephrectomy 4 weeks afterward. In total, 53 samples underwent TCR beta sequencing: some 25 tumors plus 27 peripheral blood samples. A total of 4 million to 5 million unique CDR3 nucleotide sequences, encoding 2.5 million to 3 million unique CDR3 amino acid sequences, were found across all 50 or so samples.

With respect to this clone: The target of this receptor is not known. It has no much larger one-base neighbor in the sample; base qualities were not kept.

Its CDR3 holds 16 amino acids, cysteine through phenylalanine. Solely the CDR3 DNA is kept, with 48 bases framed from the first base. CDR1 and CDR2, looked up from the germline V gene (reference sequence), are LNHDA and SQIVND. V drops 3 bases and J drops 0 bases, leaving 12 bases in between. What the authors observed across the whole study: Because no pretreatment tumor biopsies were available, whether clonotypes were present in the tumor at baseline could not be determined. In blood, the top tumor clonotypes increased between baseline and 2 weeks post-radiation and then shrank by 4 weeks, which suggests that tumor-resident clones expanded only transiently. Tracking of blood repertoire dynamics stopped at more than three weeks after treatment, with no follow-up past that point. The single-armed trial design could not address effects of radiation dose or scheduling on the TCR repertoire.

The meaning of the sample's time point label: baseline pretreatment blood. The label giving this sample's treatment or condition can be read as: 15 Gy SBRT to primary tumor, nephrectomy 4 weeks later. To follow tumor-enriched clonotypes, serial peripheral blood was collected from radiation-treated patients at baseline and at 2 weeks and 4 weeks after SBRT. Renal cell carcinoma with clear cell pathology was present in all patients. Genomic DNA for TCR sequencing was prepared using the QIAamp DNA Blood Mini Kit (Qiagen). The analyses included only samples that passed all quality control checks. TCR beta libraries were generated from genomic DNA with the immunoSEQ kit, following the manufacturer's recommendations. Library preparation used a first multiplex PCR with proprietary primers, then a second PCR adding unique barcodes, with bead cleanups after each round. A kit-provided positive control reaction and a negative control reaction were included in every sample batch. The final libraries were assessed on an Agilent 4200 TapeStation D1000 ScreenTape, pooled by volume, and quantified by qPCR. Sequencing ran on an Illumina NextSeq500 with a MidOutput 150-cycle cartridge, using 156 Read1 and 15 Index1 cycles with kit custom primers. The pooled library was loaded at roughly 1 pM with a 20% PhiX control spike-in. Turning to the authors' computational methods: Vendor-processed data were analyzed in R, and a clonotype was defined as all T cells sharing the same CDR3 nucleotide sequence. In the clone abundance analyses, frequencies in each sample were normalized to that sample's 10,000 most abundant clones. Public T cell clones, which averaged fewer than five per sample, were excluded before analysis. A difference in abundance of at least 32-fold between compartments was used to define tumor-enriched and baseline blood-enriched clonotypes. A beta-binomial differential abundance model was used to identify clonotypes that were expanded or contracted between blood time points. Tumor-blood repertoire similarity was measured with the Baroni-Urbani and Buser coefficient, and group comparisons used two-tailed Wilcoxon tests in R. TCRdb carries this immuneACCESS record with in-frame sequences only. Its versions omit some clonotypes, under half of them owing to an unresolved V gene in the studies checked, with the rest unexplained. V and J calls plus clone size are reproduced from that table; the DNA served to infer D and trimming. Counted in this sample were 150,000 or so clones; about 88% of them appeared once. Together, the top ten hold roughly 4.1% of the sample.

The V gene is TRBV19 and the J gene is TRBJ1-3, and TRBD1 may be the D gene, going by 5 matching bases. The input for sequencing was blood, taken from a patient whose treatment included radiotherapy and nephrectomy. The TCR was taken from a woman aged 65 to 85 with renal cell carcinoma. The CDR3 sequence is CASSIRQPRSGNTIYF. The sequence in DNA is TGTGCCAGTAGTATTCGACAGCCTCGCTCTGGAAACACCATATATTTT.